The next 19 T cell receptor beta chains were all read from a single sample in a study of blood T cell repertoires in COVID-19. Some clones are missing from TCRdb's copy, which holds only in-frame ones; the method was immunoSEQ multiplex PCR. The repertoire consists of approximately 260,000 clones, with approximately 80% occurring once and the leading ten covering roughly 8.6%. Sample: peripheral blood. These receptors originate from a human donor in a cohort sampled during active COVID-19.

CDR3 coding DNA: TGCAGCGTTGGAGGTCGCTGGGACACCACAAGCCAAGAGACCCAGTACTTC. This codes for CSVGGRWDTTSQETQYF. V gene TRBV29-1 combines with J gene TRBJ2-5, with D possibly matching TRBD1 (6 bases). Germline V CDR1 and CDR2: SQVTM, ANQGSEA. V lost 4 bases, J lost 1 base, and 22 bases lay in between. The CDR3 spans 17 residues.

This rearrangement joins TRBV10-3 to TRBJ2-7; perhaps TRBD1 as D (6 bases). This CDR3 region has 14 residues. The germline V and J ends were trimmed by 3 bases and 3 bases, with 12 bases remaining between them. Germline CDR1 is ENHRY and CDR2 is SYGVKD. CDR3 protein: CAISDSGEGYEQYF. CDR3 coding DNA: TGTGCCATCAGTGATTCAGGGGAAGGCTACGAGCAGTACTTC.

This sequence joins TRBV4-2 and TRBJ1-2, with TRBD1 as a possible D gene (6 bases). CDR1 and CDR2 (germline): LGHNA, YNFKEQ. The CDR3 consists of 14 residues. V was cut by 4 bases and J by 5 bases, with 14 bases left in between. DNA of the CDR3: TGTGCCAGCAGCCGACAGGCCACCTTTTATGGCTACACCTTC. This translates into CASSRQATFYGYTF.

This sequence joins TRBV15 and TRBJ1-2; no clear D gene. Germline CDR1 and CDR2: LNHNV and YYDKDF (reference sequence). The ends were cut back, 3 bases at V and 6 bases at J, with 14 bases in the middle. The CDR3 has 14 amino acids. CDR3 bases: TGTGCCACCAGCAGCGTCCTACTAATTCATGGCTACACCTTC. Its translation: CATSSVLLIHGYTF.

The count of this clone is one. The chain is built from TRBV5-1 and TRBJ2-3; 9 bases fit TRBD2. J was trimmed by 1 base and V by 1 base; bases with no gene match: 1. In germline, CDR1 is SGHRS, CDR2 YFSETQ. The CDR3 totals 15 residues. CDR3 DNA sequence: TGCGCCAGCAGCTTGCCTAGCGGGGGCACAGATACGCAGTATTTT. Its protein product is CASSLPSGGTDTQYF.

CDR3 sequence (DNA): TGTGCCAGCAGCGAGACTAGCGGGACCTCAGGGGGTGAGCAGTTCTTC. Its protein is CASSETSGTSGGEQFF. V is TRBV7-2 and J is TRBJ2-1, with TRBD2 identical over 11 bases. The CDR3 has 16 amino acids. After removal of 5 bases from V and 9 bases from J, the junction contained 12 bases not matched to a gene. Germline V CDR1 and CDR2: SGHTA, FQGNSA.

The J gene is TRBJ2-7, the V gene TRBV11-2; TRBD1 matches 12 bases. Looked up from germline, CDR1 is SGHAT and CDR2 is FQNNGV. The length of the CDR3 is 15 residues. The V segment lost 5 bases and the J segment 5 bases; nucleotides outside the gene matches: 7. CDR3 DNA: TGTGCCAGCAGCACGAAGGGACAGGGGGCTCACGAGCAGTACTTC. Amino acid sequence: CASSTKGQGAHEQYF.

Note on this clone: Other DNA sequences of this sample code for an identical CDR3. The chain employs TRBV7-2 and TRBJ2-2; 9 bases fit TRBD1. V shed 5 bases and J 0 bases; nucleotides not matched to a gene: 1. This CDR3 is built from 15 residues. Germline V gene lookup returns CDR1 SGHTA and CDR2 FQGNSA. The chain's CDR3 is CASSRDRANTGELFF. CDR3 nucleotide sequence: TGTGCCAGCAGCCGGGACAGGGCGAACACCGGGGAGCTGTTTTTT.

V and J are TRBV28 and TRBJ1-2; TRBD1 is a possible D gene (6 bases). Germline CDR1 reads MDHEN; CDR2 reads SYDVKM. The CDR3 has 12 amino acids. Trimming shortened V by 6 bases and J by 4 bases, and 9 bases separated the two germline ends. The CDR3: CASRPRGYGYTF. The CDR3 DNA is TGTGCCAGCAGGCCCAGGGGCTATGGCTACACCTTC.

The chain links TRBV21-1 to TRBJ1-3; no DNA check was done on the table's D call, TRBD1. TRBV21-1 corresponds to a pseudogene. The CDR3 is 15 residues long. The CDR3 spells CASVPGQGSGNTIYF. The CDR3 DNA sequence: TGTGCCAGCGTCCCGGGACAGGGGTCTGGAAACACCATATATTTT.

The CDR3 protein is CASSLGAAPYEQYF. For the CDR3, the DNA is TGTGCCAGCAGCTTGGGAGCGGCACCCTACGAGCAGTACTTC. The gene calls are TRBV7-9 and TRBJ2-7; D might be TRBD2 (5 bases). The ends were cut back, 3 bases at V and 2 bases at J, with 11 bases in the middle. Germline lookup yields CDR1 SEHNR and CDR2 FQNEAQ (reference sequence). This CDR3 region has 14 residues.

The J gene is TRBJ1-2, the V gene TRBV11-2; a possible D gene is TRBD1 (5 bases). The CDR3 runs to 13 residues. Trimming took off 3 bases at V and 10 bases at J, with 15 bases between the two ends. Germline lookup yields CDR1 SGHAT and CDR2 FQNNGV. The CDR3 protein is CASSFRVGGAYTF. For the CDR3, the DNA is TGTGCCAGCAGCTTTCGGGTCGGGGGAGCCTACACCTTC. The variable domain in full, with the rest retrieved from reference TRBV11-2 and TRBJ1-2, is EAGVAQSPRYKIIEKRQSVAFWCNPISGHATLYWYQQILGQGPKLLIQFQNNGVVDDSQLPKDRFSAERLKGVDSTLKIQPAKLEDSAVYLCASSFRVGGAYTFGSGTRLTVV.

The chain employs TRBV7-2 and TRBJ1-5, with TRBD1 identical over 8 bases. With 6 bases clipped from V and 2 bases from J, the junction kept 3 bases outside the gene matches. CDR1 is SGHTA and CDR2 is FQGNSA in the germline V gene. CDR3 length: 14 amino acids. The CDR3 protein is CASRPGQGNQPQHF. The CDR3, as DNA: TGTGCCAGCAGACCGGGACAGGGCAATCAGCCCCAGCATTTT. Drawing the rest from reference TRBV7-2 and TRBJ1-5, the complete variable domain is GAGVSQSPSNKVTEKGKDVELRCDPISGHTALYWYRQSLGQGLEFLIYFQGNSAPDKSGLPSDRFSAERTGGSVSTLTIQRTQQEDSAVYLCASRPGQGNQPQHFGDGTRLSIL.

The count of this clone is one. V is TRBV7-9 and J is TRBJ2-3; TRBD2 aligns across 8 bases. V shed 10 bases, J shed 4 bases, and the junction held 10 bases outside the gene matches. This CDR3 has 14 residues. Germline V gene sequence: CDR1 SEHNR, CDR2 FQNEAQ (reference sequence). This chain's CDR3 is CANRSGSRPDTQYF. The CDR3 nucleotides are TGTGCCAACAGAAGCGGGAGCCGCCCAGATACGCAGTATTTT. Together with reference TRBV7-9 and TRBJ2-3, the CDR3 gives the full variable domain: DTGVSQNPRHKITKRGQNVTFRCDPISEHNRLYWYRQTLGQGPEFLTYFQNEAQLEKSRLLSDRFSAERPKGSFSTLEIQRTEQGDSAMYLCANRSGSRPDTQYFGPGTRLTVL.

The gene calls are TRBV5-1 and TRBJ2-1, with 14 positions matching TRBD2. CDR3 length: 18 amino acids. The trim removed 3 bases at V and 0 bases at J, leaving 5 bases unmatched. Germline values: CDR1 SGHRS, CDR2 YFSETQ. The DNA of the CDR3 is TGCGCCAGCAGCTCTGGACTAGCGGGAGGTGGCTCCTACAATGAGCAGTTCTTC. This encodes CASSSGLAGGGSYNEQFF.

This clone was seen a handful of times. The chain is built from TRBV9 and TRBJ2-6, with TRBD2 identical over 10 bases. The CDR3 loop spans 16 amino acids. After removal of 7 bases from V and 0 bases from J, the junction contained 4 bases not matched to a gene. Per germline, CDR1 SGDLS and CDR2 YYNGEE. This chain's CDR3 is CASSWTSGSGANVLTF. In nucleotides, the CDR3 is TGTGCCAGCTCGTGGACTAGCGGCTCTGGGGCCAACGTCCTGACTTTC. Complete variable domain (other parts from reference TRBV9 and TRBJ2-6): DSGVTQTPKHLITATGQRVTLRCSPRSGDLSVYWYQQSLDQGLQFLIQYYNGEERAKGNILERFSAQQFPDLHSELNLSSLELGDSALYFCASSWTSGSGANVLTFGAGSRLTVL.

The chain employs TRBV27 and TRBJ1-2; TRBD1 matches 7 bases. After removal of 0 bases from V and 6 bases from J, the junction contained 13 bases not matched to a gene. Per the germline V gene, CDR1 is MNHEY and CDR2 is SMNVEV (reference sequence). CDR3 size: 17 residues. CDR3 amino acids: CASSLSGIEGALNGYTF. CDR3 bases: TGTGCCAGCAGTTTATCGGGGATCGAGGGGGCGTTAAATGGCTACACCTTC.

This clone was seen just once. This chain joins TRBV5-4 and TRBJ2-6, with D perhaps TRBD2 (5 bases). The CDR3 extends over 16 amino acids. The V end lost 0 bases, the J end lost 0 bases, and 7 bases lay between the germline ends. Germline CDR1 reads SGHNT; CDR2 reads YYREEE (reference sequence). Here the CDR3 reads CASSLEGASGANVLTF. In DNA form, the CDR3 reads TGTGCCAGCAGCTTGGAGGGAGCCTCTGGGGCCAACGTCCTGACTTTC.

The chain couples TRBV21-1 to TRBJ1-2. TRBV21-1 is a pseudogene locus. The CDR3 extends over 14 amino acids. The CDR3 sequence is CASSMAGRLRGYTF. The CDR3 DNA sequence: TGTGCCAGCAGCATGGCAGGGAGGTTGCGGGGCTACACCTTC.